The 11 T cell receptor beta chains given below trace back to one sample, sequenced in a study of cytomegalovirus exposure and HLA in healthy donors. The study ran its PCR with 60 Vbeta and 13 Jbeta primers. The method was immunoSEQ multiplex PCR; TCRdb's version includes in-frame clones alone and lacks a portion of them. The sample shows about 120,000 clones, over 70% of them seen only once. The specimen sequenced was PBMCs. These receptors came from a female donor in good health and CMV-seropositive.

CDR3 nucleotide sequence: TGTGCCAGCAGTGAAGCACCCCGGGGCCAAGAGACCCAGTACTTC. It codes for CASSEAPRGQETQYF. The V gene is TRBV6-1, the J gene TRBJ2-5, with D tentatively TRBD2 (5 bases). Germline V gene lookup returns CDR1 MNHNS and CDR2 SASEGT. This CDR3 contains 15 residues. Deletions cut 0 bases from V and 1 base from J, with 9 bases between.

This clone was detected only a few times. V is TRBV9 and J is TRBJ2-5, with 7 bases identical to TRBD2. Germline-derived CDR1 and CDR2 are SGDLS and YYNGEE. This CDR3 region has 16 residues. The ends lost 0 bases at V and 2 bases at J; junction bases unmatched: 7. The CDR3 is CASSVETTSTQETQYF. CDR3 sequence (DNA): TGTGCCAGCAGCGTAGAGACGACTAGCACACAAGAGACCCAGTACTTC.

The chain combines TRBV6-5 with TRBJ2-7; D perhaps matches TRBD1 (6 bases). The germline V and J ends were trimmed by 2 bases and 6 bases, with 11 bases remaining between them. CDR1 is MNHEY, CDR2 SVGAGI, per germline. CDR3 length equals 13 residues. CDR3 amino acids: CASSYKTGAEQYF. As DNA, the CDR3 is TGTGCCAGCAGTTACAAGACAGGAGCCGAGCAGTACTTC.

This chain links TRBV6-1 with TRBJ1-1; no firm D call. This CDR3 has 12 residues. In germline, CDR1 is MNHNS, CDR2 SASEGT. The V gene lost 5 bases and the J gene lost 1 base, with 5 bases spanning the gap. CDR3 sequence: CASSRGNTEAFF. CDR3 in DNA: TGTGCCAGCAGTCGAGGGAACACTGAAGCTTTCTTT.

DNA of the CDR3: TGTGCCTGGAGTGTGGGGGCAGAGACCCAGTACTTC. Amino acids: CAWSVGAETQYF. The chain has TRBV30 and TRBJ2-5, with D tentatively TRBD1 (6 bases). Germline V CDR1 and CDR2: GTSNPN, SVGIG (reference sequence). The CDR3 covers 12 residues. V dropped 0 bases and J dropped 4 bases, with 6 bases sitting between them. The entire variable domain, with the rest obtained from reference TRBV30 and TRBJ2-5, is as follows: SQTIHQWPATLVQPVGSPLSLECTVEGTSNPNLYWYRQAAGRGLQLLFYSVGIGQISSEVPQNLSASRPQDRQFILSSKKLLLSDSGFYLCAWSVGAETQYFGPGTRLLVL.

J is TRBJ2-6 and V is TRBV2, with 9 bases fitting TRBD2. CDR1 and CDR2 (germline): SNHLY, FYNNEI. The V gene end was trimmed by 6 bases and the J gene end by 0 bases; junction bases not matched to a gene: 3. The length of the CDR3 is 16 residues. The CDR3 spells CASRGTSTSGANVLTF. The CDR3 region has the DNA TGTGCCAGCAGGGGGACTAGCACCTCTGGGGCCAACGTCCTGACTTTC. Combining the CDR3 with reference TRBV2 and TRBJ2-6 gives the whole variable domain EPEVTQTPSHQVTQMGQEVILRCVPISNHLYFYWYRQILGQKVEFLVSFYNNEISEKSEIFDDQFSVERPDGSNFTLKIRSTKLEDSAMYFCASRGTSTSGANVLTFGAGSRLTVL.

The rearrangement joins TRBV4-2 to TRBJ2-1; TRBD2 matches 13 bases. Germline values: CDR1 LGHNA, CDR2 YNFKEQ. With V trimmed by 4 bases and J by 9 bases, 9 bases remained unmatched. This CDR3 is 16 amino acids long. For the CDR3, the DNA is TGTGCCAGCAGCCCATCACTAGCGGGGGGGCAGGGTGAGCAGTTCTTC. Translating it yields CASSPSLAGGQGEQFF.

The J gene is TRBJ1-1, the V gene TRBV9, with D uncertain. This CDR3 is built from 14 residues. CDR1 and CDR2 from the germline V gene are SGDLS and YYNGEE. Trimming removed 3 bases at V and 1 base at J, with 10 bases between. This chain's CDR3 is CASSATVTNTEAFF. In nucleotides, the CDR3 is TGTGCCAGCAGCGCCACAGTGACGAACACTGAAGCTTTCTTT.

V gene TRBV2 combines with J gene TRBJ1-5; possibly TRBD1 for D (5 bases). The CDR3 is 15 amino acids. Germline V gene data show CDR1 as SNHLY and CDR2 as FYNNEI. Trimming removed 5 bases from V and 6 bases from J, with 17 bases in between. The CDR3 DNA reads TGTGCCAGCAGTCCAGACAGAGACAGAGGTCAGCCCCAGCATTTT. Translating gives CASSPDRDRGQPQHF.

This rearrangement joins TRBV2 to TRBJ2-7, with 12 bases matching TRBD2. The germline V gene has CDR1 SNHLY and CDR2 FYNNEI. With V trimmed by 5 bases and J by 2 bases, 4 bases remained unmatched. The CDR3 has 15 amino acids. The CDR3 sequence: CASSQLAGGTYEQYF. The CDR3 coding sequence is TGTGCCAGCAGTCAACTAGCGGGGGGTACCTACGAGCAGTACTTC.

The chain combines TRBV5-1 with TRBJ1-4, with a weak D call TRBD1 (5 bases). The CDR3 runs 14 residues. Germline-derived CDR1 and CDR2 are SGHRS and YFSETQ. Trimming removed 4 bases from V and 5 bases from J, with 12 bases in between. CDR3 DNA: TGCGCCAGCAGCGGAGGGGAACAGAATGAAAAACTGTTTTTT. It specifies CASSGGEQNEKLFF.